A single sample is the source of the 2 T cell receptor beta chains below, sequenced in a study of human T cells and chemical hapten exposure. Each CDR3 protein is one row after TCRdb ran MiXCR on the RACE reads. The top ten clones hold 6.7% of a sample with roughly 180,000 distinct CDR3 sequences, under 25% of them seen once. The time point: patch test 1, 2 weeks after DPC sensitization. Described treatment: therapeutic diphenylcyclopropenone sensitization with weekly scalp DPC. This sample comprised whole blood, obtained in connection with sensitization to the hapten diphenylcyclopropenone (DPC). The receptors were gathered from a woman between 45 and 65 years old with alopecia areata. Some clones in this sample may be carry-over from other donors' samples.

The chain has TRBV18 and TRBJ1-2; D uncertain. The germline gives CDR1 KGHSH, CDR2 LQKENI. This CDR3 contains 13 residues. Trimming stripped 6 bases from V and 6 bases from J, with 14 bases between. CDR3 sequence: CASSATGTNGYTF. CDR3 in DNA: TGTGCCAGCTCTGCAACGGGAACAAATGGCTACACCTTC. The variable domain in full, with the rest retrieved from reference TRBV18 and TRBJ1-2, is NAGVMQNPRHLVRRRGQEARLRCSPMKGHSHVYWYRQLPEEGLKFMVYLQKENIIDESGMPKERFSAEFPKEGPSILRIQQVVRGDSAAYFCASSATGTNGYTFGSGTRLTVV.

This clonotype has a count of ten or more. The junction and the germline gene differ at one end; a read error may be behind it. The chain combines TRBV27 with TRBJ1-2; weak D call: TRBD1 (6 bases). Germline V gene data show CDR1 as MNHEY and CDR2 as SMNVEV (reference sequence). This CDR3 contains 17 residues. DNA for the CDR3: TGTGCCAGCAGCTTATACAGGACAGCAGAGTTTTACTATGGCTACACCTTC. Amino acids: CASSLYRTAEFYYGYTF.